This record covers a single T cell receptor (beta chain). Its target antigen remains unknown. No per-base quality is available; no much larger clone lies one base away. These data originate in a study of T cell responses to AZD1222 COVID-19 vaccine (dated by TCRdb to the early 2020s). About the investigation overall: A total of just over 230 trial participants underwent TCR sequencing, of whom nearly 210 had received two doses of AZD1222 and approximately 25 had received two doses of the MenACWY control vaccine. Enrollment into the trials was organized by age into subgroups of 18-55, 56-69 and 70-plus years, and those subgroups contained approximately 160, 26 and 62 TCR-sequenced participants, respectively.

The sample's time point label is to be understood as: about 28 days (+/-7) after the second vaccine dose. What this sample's treatment or condition label stands for: meningococcal conjugate vaccine given as trial control. Vaccinee samples came from UK trials COV001 and COV002, including a single-blind randomized controlled phase 2/3 trial of AZD1222 (ChAdOx1 nCoV-19) in healthy adults. For TCRbeta chain sequencing, PBMC samples from trial participants were taken at day 0 and at day 28 after the second dose. The CDR3 regions of human TCRbeta chains were analyzed by immunosequencing. The original methods were these. Repertoire TCRs were checked for matches against a reference library of SARS-CoV-2-specific TCRs that had been generated using the MIRA antigen-specificity platform. Breadth was defined as the fraction of unique TCRs that were SARS-CoV-2-associated. Depth was defined as the fraction of total T cells that were SARS-CoV-2-associated. Each spike-specific TCR was assigned to its reactive spike region and to a CD4 or CD8 class using the MIRA data. Log10-transformed breadth and depth values were compared by one-way ANOVA with Sidak's multiple comparisons tests. The immuneACCESS repertoire file appears here via TCRdb, limited to in-frame rearrangements. These files lack a portion of the clones; in checked studies, under half of the deficit traces to unresolved V genes, and the cause of the others is not known. That table furnishes V, J and clone size, whereas the DNA furnished D and trimming. The sample yields about 76,000 clones; roughly 80% were counted once. The leading ten clones occupy approximately 27% of the sample.

The CDR1 and CDR2 encoded by the germline V gene (reference sequence) are PRHDT and FYEKMQ. Trimming accounts for 5 bases at V and 7 bases at J, while the number of junction bases matched to no gene is 13. The CDR3 starts with the cysteine, ends with the phenylalanine, and has 15 residues. Only the CDR3 part of the read is kept: 45 bases, read in frame from the first base. Results the study describes overall, beyond this receptor: Spike-specific TCR breadth and depth rose significantly after two AZD1222 doses compared with day 0 and with MenACWY recipients. Most participants were white British and females outnumbered males, and the authors suggested that clonal diversity may have been underestimated. Conclusions about previously exposed vaccinees are limited, since just 6 or 7 AZD1222 recipients were seropositive for SARS-CoV-2 at baseline. The whole spike protein was spanned by vaccine-associated CD4 TCRs, and dominant responses were seen in regions 160-218 and 743-854. Because no day 14 peak-response samples were available, the repertoires could be characterized only after the peak T cell response. In the small 56-69-year group, the increase in depth fell short of significance, most likely because of low power. Epitopes outside the regions mutated in the B.1.351 and B.1.1.7 variants were reportedly recognized by nearly half of the unique spike-specific TCRs.

The sequence is built from TRBV13 and TRBJ1-1, with 7 middle bases fitting TRBD1. This receptor was taken from an adult who received the MenACWY meningococcal vaccine as a control. The sequencing here drew on peripheral blood, taken 28 days after the second dose of the MenACWY control vaccine. The CDR3 amino acid sequence is: CASSPTGVGLGEAFF. The DNA reads as follows: TGTGCCAGCAGCCCTACAGGGGTGGGTTTGGGTGAAGCTTTCTTT.